This T cell receptor beta chain was identified in a study of human T cells and chemical hapten exposure. CDR3 size: 13 residues. J was trimmed by 3 bases and V by 4 bases; bases with no gene match: 2. CDR1 and CDR2 (germline): SNHLY, FYNNEI. TCRdb processed the RACE reads anew with MiXCR; each CDR3 protein has one entry. The sample gives some 89,000 distinct CDR3 sequences, more than 8.5% of which show up once; 2% to 2.5% is in the top ten. This clonotype came up a few times. Specified time point: patch test 2, 6 weeks after DPC sensitization. Treatment described: therapeutic diphenylcyclopropenone sensitization with weekly scalp DPC. Total RNA was isolated from unfractionated whole blood.

This sequence was found in a woman in her twenties or thirties with alopecia areata. Some clones in this sample may be carry-over from other donors' samples. The chain joins TRBV2 to TRBJ1-2, with TRBD1 identical over 7 bases. The specimen comprised whole blood, sampled in connection with sensitization to the hapten diphenylcyclopropenone (DPC). In DNA, the CDR3 is TGTGCCAGCAGTGCTGACAGGGACTATGGCTACACCTTC. Translating it yields CASSADRDYGYTF.